This T cell receptor (beta chain) originates from a study of shared clonotypes between healthy human individuals. Whole-study findings and limits: Of the naive CD4 clonotypes, roughly 5.5% were shared across a few donors.

CDR3 size: 15 residues. With 4 bases clipped from V and 6 bases from J, the junction kept 2 bases outside the gene matches. CDR1 and CDR2 from the germline V gene are MGHDK and SYGVNS. Remarks on this clone: The antigen is undetermined.

Profiled with immunoSEQ multiplex PCR; TCRdb holds only in-frame clones, not every one. The sample contains about 2.3 million clones, under 95% of which appear only once. The source of this sequence is a man between 18 and 29 years old in good health. Some clones in this sample may be carry-over from other donors' samples. The sequenced material came from naive CD4+ T cells from PBMCs. Subset denoted: CD45RA+ positively selected. V is TRBV25-1 and J is TRBJ1-6; 11 nucleotides align to TRBD1. CDR3 in DNA: TGTGCCAGCAGTGCGGACAGGGGGCTTAATTCACCCCTCCACTTT. Translating it yields CASSADRGLNSPLHF.